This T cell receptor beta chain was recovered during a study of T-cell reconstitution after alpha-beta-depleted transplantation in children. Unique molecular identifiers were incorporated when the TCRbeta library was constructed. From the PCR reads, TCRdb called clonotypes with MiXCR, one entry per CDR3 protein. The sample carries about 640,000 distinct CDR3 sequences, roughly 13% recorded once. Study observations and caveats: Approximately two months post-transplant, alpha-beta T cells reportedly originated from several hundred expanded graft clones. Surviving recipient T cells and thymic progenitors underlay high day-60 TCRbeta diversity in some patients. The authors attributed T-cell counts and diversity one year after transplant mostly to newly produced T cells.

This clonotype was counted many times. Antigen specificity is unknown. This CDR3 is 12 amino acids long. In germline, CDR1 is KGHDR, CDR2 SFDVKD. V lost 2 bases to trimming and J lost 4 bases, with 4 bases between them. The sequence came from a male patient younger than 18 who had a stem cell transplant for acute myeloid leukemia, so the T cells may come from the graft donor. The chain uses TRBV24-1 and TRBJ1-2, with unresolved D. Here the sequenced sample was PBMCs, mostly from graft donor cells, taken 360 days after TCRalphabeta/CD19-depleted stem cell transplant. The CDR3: CATSDSVYGYTF. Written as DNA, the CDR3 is TGTGCCACCAGTGATTCAGTCTATGGCTACACCTTC.